This record covers a single TCR beta chain. The antigen is unknown. The unexposed donors gave CD4+ T cells in about 2010-2019, prior to COVID-19. Isolation of CD4+ T cells took place after less than 13 days in culture. Measured with immunoSEQ multiplex PCR; TCRdb has only the in-frame clones, and not every one. Among under 25,000 clones listed, 70% to 85% were seen once. The entry originates in a study of CD4 T cells in relation to SARS-CoV-2 and coronaviruses. For the study at large: PBMCs were cultured with antigen for around nine days before TCR beta sequencing. The negative reference was HIV-1 Nef peptide pool or peptide-free culture.

Study-wide results and caveats: Samples before the pandemic and after infection were not matched within any donor. In roughly 65% of donors, memory CD4+ clonotypes crossrecognized SARS-CoV-2 and at least one common cold coronavirus spike.

The sequencing sample was made of CD4+ T cells from PBMCs, cultured in vitro. The sequence was collected from a human donor in good health.

In nucleotides, the CDR3 is TGCAGCGCTGCCGGGACAGGCATAGAAGAGACCCAGTACTTC. Protein: CSAAGTGIEETQYF. The chain uses TRBV29-1 and TRBJ2-5, with 8 bases fitting TRBD1. The junction had 10 bases not matched to a gene; V was cut back by 7 bases and J by 3 bases. CDR3 length equals 14 residues. The germline gives CDR1 SQVTM, CDR2 ANQGSEA. Drawing the rest from reference TRBV29-1 and TRBJ2-5, the complete variable domain is SAVISQKPSRDICQRGTSLTIQCQVDSQVTMMFWYRQQPGQSLTLIATANQGSEATYESGFVIDKFPISRPNLTFSTLTVSNMSPEDSSIYLCSAAGTGIEETQYFGPGTRLLVL.